This T cell receptor beta chain was identified in a study of CD8+ T cells in alopecia areata. About this clone itself: Its target is unknown.

Extraction and reverse transcription of RNA yielded cDNA as the sequencing template. TCRdb's table, derived via immunoSEQ multiplex PCR, lists solely in-frame clones and lacks some. The sample gives 90,000 to 100,000 clones, around 60% of which show up once; around 15% is in the top ten. General study results and limits: Unlike in mice, where it was clearer, TCR sharing across patients was less clear, possibly HLA-related.

V was clipped by 4 bases and J by 5 bases, with 11 bases between them. Germline V gives CDR1 SGHTA, CDR2 FQGTGA. The length of the CDR3 is 13 residues. As to treatment: oral pan-JAK inhibitor, 5-10 mg twice daily. The clonotype comes from a human donor with alopecia areata. The source material was CD8+ T cells sorted from blood, sampled at week 4, from a patient treated with tofacitinib. The V gene is TRBV7-3, the J gene TRBJ2-5, with D tentatively TRBD2 (6 bases). The CDR3 bases are TGTGCCAGCAGCTCCGACAGCGGGGAGACCCAGTACTTC. Translation: CASSSDSGETQYF.